A selection of T cell receptor beta chains follows, all from one sample in a study of cytomegalovirus exposure and HLA in healthy donors. Clones were sequenced by immunoSEQ multiplex PCR, and TCRdb holds only the in-frame ones, with some missing. The table shows around 170,000 clones, with roughly 82% occurring only once. Sequenced sample: PBMCs. Receptors originate from a man between 35 and 55 years old in good health and CMV-seronegative. Both conserved end residues are part of each CDR3. A D gene is named only where the DNA matches it firmly. Clone size is given for some rows only: seen once, a few or many times, or a class if the clone is expanded.

>NA|NA|TRBJ1-3|TRBV5-1|14
CASSPEGAGNTIYF
TGCGCCAGCAGCCCCGAAGGGGCTGGAAACACCATATATTTT
>few|TRBD2|TRBJ2-1|TRBV6-5|15
CASSTLAGSYNEQFF
TGTGCCAGCAGTACGCTAGCGGGCTCCTACAATGAGCAGTTCTTC
>NA|TRBD1|TRBJ2-2|TRBV19|16
CASTPSGTVSTGELFF
TGTGCCAGTACCCCCTCCGGGACAGTGAGCACCGGGGAGCTGTTTTTT
>NA|NA|TRBJ1-1|TRBV7-3|15
CASSLSTLGNTEAFF
TGTGCCAGCAGCTTATCCACTCTAGGGAACACTGAAGCTTTCTTT
>NA|NA|TRBJ2-1|TRBV2|16
CASSTPGGVSYNEQFF
TGTGCCAGCAGTACCCCCGGCGGGGTGTCCTACAATGAGCAGTTCTTC
>NA|NA|TRBJ2-3|TRBV10-2|19
CASSVPLGGAIGRTDTQYF
TGCGCCAGCAGTGTACCTCTGGGGGGGGCGATTGGTCGCACAGATACGCAGTATTTT
>NA|TRBD1|TRBJ1-2|TRBV11-3|16
CASSLSSGTGVYGYTF
TGTGCCAGCAGCTTATCCTCCGGGACAGGGGTCTATGGCTACACCTTC
>once|NA|TRBJ2-4|TRBV29-1|14
CSVGLDRQLNIQYF
TGCAGCGTTGGACTTGACAGGCAACTAAACATTCAGTACTTC
>NA|TRBD2|TRBJ2-2|TRBV7-3|17
CASSLLSGRAVTGELFF
TGTGCCAGCAGCTTACTAAGCGGGAGGGCCGTCACCGGGGAGCTGTTTTTT
>NA|TRBD2|TRBJ2-5|TRBV29-1|15
CSTRSGGLRQETQYF
TGCAGCACTCGGTCGGGGGGACTCCGTCAAGAGACCCAGTACTTC
>once|TRBD2|TRBJ2-1|TRBV27|14
CASSFTSGGNEQFF
TGTGCCAGCAGTTTTACGTCGGGGGGGAATGAGCAGTTCTTC
>NA|NA|TRBJ2-7|TRBV6-6|14
CASSPEQVSYEQYF
TGTGCCAGCAGCCCCGAACAGGTTTCCTACGAGCAGTACTTC
>NA|TRBD1|TRBJ2-5|TRBV19|14
CARNYKDRDETQYF
TGTGCCAGGAACTATAAGGACAGGGATGAGACCCAGTACTTC
>NA|NA|TRBJ2-2|TRBV15|16
CATSRVRRGDTGELFF
TGTGCCACCAGCAGAGTTCGGAGGGGCGACACCGGGGAGCTGTTTTTT
>few|TRBD1|TRBJ2-5|TRBV7-2|15
CASSLNRGQKETQYF
TGTGCCAGCAGCTTAAACAGGGGGCAGAAAGAGACCCAGTACTTC
>NA|NA|TRBJ2-3|TRBV9|15
CASSVSPGSTDTQYF
TGTGCCAGCAGCGTAAGTCCGGGGAGCACAGATACGCAGTATTTT
>NA|TRBD1|TRBJ1-5|TRBV19|14
CASTAGTGGRPQHF
TGTGCCAGTACCGCCGGGACAGGGGGACGGCCCCAGCATTTT
>NA|TRBD2|TRBJ2-2|TRBV27|20
CASSIFVPGLAALNTGELFF
TGTGCCAGCAGTATATTTGTTCCGGGACTAGCGGCCTTAAACACCGGGGAGCTGTTTTTT
>few|TRBD2|TRBJ2-3|TRBV5-1|15
CASSLAGGPEDTQYF
TGCGCCAGCAGCTTGGCGGGGGGGCCCGAAGATACGCAGTATTTT
>NA|NA|TRBJ2-5|TRBV15|15
CATSRDTSFQETQYF
TGTGCCACCAGCAGAGATACAAGTTTCCAAGAGACCCAGTACTTC
>NA|NA|TRBJ1-5|TRBV6-5|15
CASSSDSLGGQPQHF
TGTGCCAGCAGTTCCGATAGCCTCGGCGGTCAGCCCCAGCATTTT
>few|NA|TRBJ2-6|TRBV11-3|16
CASTAWERAGANVLTF
TGTGCCAGCACGGCGTGGGAGCGCGCTGGGGCCAACGTCCTGACTTTC
>NA|NA|TRBJ2-1|TRBV15|16
CATSRDFMDSYNEQFF
TGTGCCACCAGCAGAGATTTTATGGACAGCTACAATGAGCAGTTCTTC
>NA|TRBD2|TRBJ2-7|TRBV11-2|14
CASSDRVGAGGQYF
TGTGCCAGCAGCGATAGGGTGGGGGCGGGAGGGCAGTACTTC